These T cell receptor beta chains were read from a single sample in a study of T cells in localized non-small cell lung cancer. The assay was immunoSEQ multiplex PCR, and TCRdb's table has in-frame clones only and misses some. The table has about 78,000 clones, roughly 81% seen once. Sequencing used peripheral blood, obtained before any cancer treatment. The receptors come from a man aged 35-75 years with stage I lung adenocarcinoma. Each CDR3 is given with its conserved first and last residue. Fields, in order: D gene, clone size, V gene, J gene, CDR3 protein, CDR3 DNA. D genes are given only for firm matches. Size is omitted from some rows. Given values are once, few, many or a class for expanded clones.

NA,NA,TRBV7-9,TRBJ1-2,CASSLGGWQAGYTF,TGTGCCAGCAGCTTAGGGGGATGGCAGGCCGGCTACACCTTC
TRBD2,NA,TRBV7-9,TRBJ2-1,CASSRGGGPYNEQFF,TGTGCCAGCAGCCGAGGCGGGGGGCCTTACAATGAGCAGTTCTTC
NA,NA,TRBV5-1,TRBJ2-7,CASSLAGSYEQYF,TGCGCCAGCAGCTTGGCAGGGAGCTACGAGCAGTACTTC
TRBD1,few,TRBV2,TRBJ1-2,CASSNRGTAHGYTF,TGTGCCAGCAGTAATAGGGGGACAGCCCATGGCTACACCTTC
TRBD2,NA,TRBV28,TRBJ2-5,CASSSPVRGGETQYF,TGTGCCAGCAGTTCCCCCGTCCGGGGAGGGGAGACCCAGTACTTC
TRBD2,NA,TRBV19,TRBJ2-1,CASSSTSGRSNEQFF,TGTGCCAGTAGTTCTACTAGCGGGAGAAGCAATGAGCAGTTCTTC
NA,NA,TRBV6-5,TRBJ1-4,CASSAGFLNEKLFF,TGTGCCAGCAGTGCAGGGTTCCTGAATGAAAAACTGTTTTTT
NA,NA,TRBV9,TRBJ2-1,CASSARFGEQFF,TGTGCCAGCAGCGCCCGCTTTGGTGAGCAGTTCTTC
NA,NA,TRBV5-4,TRBJ1-1,CASSSPRNTEAFF,TGTGCCAGCAGTTCCCCACGGAACACTGAAGCTTTCTTT
TRBD1,NA,TRBV6-5,TRBJ2-1,CASSMDRGAYNEQFF,TGTGCCAGCAGTATGGACAGGGGGGCTTACAATGAGCAGTTCTTC
NA,NA,TRBV18,TRBJ1-1,CASSPQGNTEAFF,TGTGCCAGCTCACCTCAGGGGAACACTGAAGCTTTCTTT
NA,NA,TRBV2,TRBJ1-5,CASSEAGAGNQPQHF,TGTGCCAGCAGTGAAGCGGGGGCAGGCAATCAGCCCCAGCATTTT
NA,NA,TRBV5-1,TRBJ1-3,CASSLEVSSGNTIYF,TGCGCCAGCAGCTTGGAGGTCTCCTCTGGAAACACCATATATTTT
NA,NA,TRBV5-4,TRBJ1-2,CASSLGGGGDYGYTF,TGTGCCAGCAGCTTGGGTGGGGGAGGGGACTATGGCTACACCTTC
TRBD1,NA,TRBV28,TRBJ2-2,CASRSGGTGELFF,TGTGCCAGCAGGTCAGGGGGCACCGGGGAGCTGTTTTTT